This TCR beta chain was sequenced in a study of Graves' ophthalmopathy and Graves' hyperthyroidism. Hyperthyroidism patients had new diagnoses, durations under 2 months, and ages of 18 to 65. The PBMCs originated from roughly 10 ml of fresh peripheral blood. In this sample, this clonotype turned up many times. Its specificity is unknown. CDR3 length: 13 residues. Looked up from germline, CDR1 is MNHEY and CDR2 is SVGAGI. Losses at the gene ends were 7 bases for V and 3 bases for J; bases not matched to a gene: 3. Findings and limits, study-wide: Ophthalmopathy could be told apart from stable hyperthyroidism by a 13-signature model (roughly 90% sensitivity, around 78% specificity).

RNA transcripts were the source from which TCR beta CDR3 regions were amplified. RT-PCR in the first round used HTBI primers; a second-round multiplex PCR followed. TCRdb analysed the multiplex PCR reads with MiXCR anew, one entry per CDR3 protein. The table shows 400,000 to 450,000 distinct CDR3 sequences, with 21% occurring only once. Specimen: peripheral blood. The receptor was derived from a woman under 30 with stable Graves' hyperthyroidism. The chain couples TRBV6-5 to TRBJ2-7; TRBD2 agrees at 10 bases. For the CDR3, the DNA is TGTGCCAGCATAGCGGGAGGACGCTACGAGCAGTACTTC. As protein: CASIAGGRYEQYF.